This T cell receptor (beta chain) was retrieved from a study of early T cells in non-severe SARS-CoV-2 infection. The CDR3 is 15 residues long. The trim removed 5 bases at V and 8 bases at J, leaving 9 bases unmatched. Researchers tagged individual cDNA molecules with unique molecular identifiers. TCRdb itself ran the 5' RACE reads through MiXCR, one entry per CDR3 protein. The sample yields tens of thousands of distinct CDR3 sequences, less than 9.5% seen once. The chain carries TRBV12-3 or TRBV12-4 and TRBJ1-1, with 12 bases aligning to TRBD1. The specimen was whole blood. This clonotype was obtained from an adult who was a healthcare worker with PCR-confirmed SARS-CoV-2 infection or an uninfected control (not recorded which). The CDR3 sequence: CASSAQGQGAKEAFF. In nucleotides, the CDR3 is TGTGCCAGCAGTGCACAGGGACAGGGGGCAAAGGAAGCTTTCTTT.